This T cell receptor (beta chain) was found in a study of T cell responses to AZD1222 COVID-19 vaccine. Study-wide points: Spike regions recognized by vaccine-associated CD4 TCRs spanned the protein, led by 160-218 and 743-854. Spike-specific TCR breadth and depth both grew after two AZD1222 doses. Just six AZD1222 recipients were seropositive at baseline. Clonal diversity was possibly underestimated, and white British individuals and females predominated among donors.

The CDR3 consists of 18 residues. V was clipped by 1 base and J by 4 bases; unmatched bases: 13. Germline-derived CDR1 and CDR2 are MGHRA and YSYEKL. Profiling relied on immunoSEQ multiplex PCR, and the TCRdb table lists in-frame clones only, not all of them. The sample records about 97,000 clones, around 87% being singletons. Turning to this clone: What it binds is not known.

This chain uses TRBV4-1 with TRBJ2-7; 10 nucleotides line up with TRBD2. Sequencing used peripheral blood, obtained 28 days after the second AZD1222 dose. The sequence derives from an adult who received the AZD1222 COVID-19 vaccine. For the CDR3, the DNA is TGCGCCAGCAGCCAAGTCGGAGGGGTTAGCGGGGGGTTGTACGAGCAGTACTTC. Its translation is CASSQVGGVSGGLYEQYF.